This TCR beta chain was profiled in a study of tumor and adjacent non-tumor tissue in lung cancer. CDR3 length: 15 residues. Comment on this clonotype: Sequence at one end of the junction differs from germline and may be a read error.

Three rounds of nested PCR, following a modified ARM-PCR protocol, produced the TCRbeta library. A single record per CDR3 protein comes from TCRdb applying MiXCR to the multiplex PCR reads. This table has about 100,000 distinct CDR3 sequences, around three fifths appearing once. This sample's RNA came from whole unsorted tissue. More than 3 cm separated this lung sample from the edge of the tumor. This TCR came from a man under 40 with non-small cell lung cancer. V and J are TRBV12-3 or TRBV12-4 and TRBJ2-3; D is perhaps TRBD1 (5 bases). Specimen: distant non-tumor lung tissue. The chain's CDR3 is CVSSLLQASTDTQYF. CDR3 nucleotide sequence: TGTGTCAGCAGTTTACTACAGGCCAGCACAGATACACAGTATTTT.